Shown below are 21 T cell receptor beta chains from a single sample sequenced in a study of OX40 agonist ivuxolimab in advanced cancers. Produced via immunoSEQ multiplex PCR; TCRdb's table is partial and in-frame only. The sample carries about 75,000 clones, about 88% recorded once. The sample in question was CD4+ or CD8+ T cells sorted from blood, obtained in a trial of the OX40 agonist ivuxolimab. The receptors shown here come from an adult with an advanced solid tumor such as melanoma, head and neck, liver or kidney cancer.

The chain combines TRBV5-6 with TRBJ1-2; a possible D gene is TRBD1 (5 bases). This CDR3 region has 16 residues. Germline assignment: CDR1 SGHDT and CDR2 YYEEEE. Trimming shortened V by 3 bases and J by 10 bases, and 25 bases separated the two germline ends. In nucleotides, the CDR3 is TGTGCCAGCAGCTATCGGAACTACCAGGGCCACTTTCCCTACACCTTC. It encodes CASSYRNYQGHFPYTF.

The J gene is TRBJ2-5, the V gene TRBV19; no clear D. Trimming pared 3 bases from V and 5 bases from J, leaving 10 bases between. The CDR3 covers 13 residues. Looked up from germline, CDR1 is LNHDA and CDR2 is SQIVND (reference sequence). DNA of the CDR3: TGTGCCAGTAGTATCTCAAGTCACGAGACCCAGTACTTC. This codes for CASSISSHETQYF. Variable domain in full (rest from reference TRBV19 and TRBJ2-5): DGGITQSPKYLFRKEGQNVTLSCEQNLNHDAMYWYRQDPGQGLRLIYYSQIVNDFQKGDIAEGYSVSREKKESFPLTVTSAQKNPTAFYLCASSISSHETQYFGPGTRLLVL.

J is TRBJ1-4 and V is TRBV11-2, with 7 bases matching TRBD1. CDR3 length: 12 residues. With 5 bases clipped from V and 17 bases from J, the junction kept 11 bases outside the gene matches. From germline, CDR1 is SGHAT and CDR2 FQNNGV. This chain's CDR3 is CASSRPQGSPFF. As DNA, the CDR3 is TGTGCCAGCAGCCGACCACAGGGGAGTCCATTTTTT.

The chain links TRBV11-2 to TRBJ2-2, with TRBD2 matching 8 bases. Trimming cost V 1 base and J 5 bases; bases outside gene matches: 3. Per germline, CDR1 SGHAT and CDR2 FQNNGV. The CDR3 is 15 residues long. The CDR3 is CASSLGTSTTGELFF. The CDR3, as DNA: TGTGCCAGCAGCTTAGGGACTAGCACAACCGGGGAGCTGTTTTTT.

This clone was seen just once. V gene TRBV6-5 combines with J gene TRBJ2-7; the D gene is possibly TRBD1 (6 bases). The CDR3 spans 15 residues. Deletions cut 4 bases from V and 2 bases from J, with 15 bases between. Germline V lookup: CDR1 MNHEY, CDR2 SVGAGI. CDR3 sequence (DNA): TGTGCCAGCAGTTCCTTCGGGACAACCACCTACGAGCAGTACTTC. It codes for CASSSFGTTTYEQYF.

The chain recombines TRBV7-8 with TRBJ2-5; maybe TRBD2 (6 bases). V lost 3 bases to trimming and J lost 1 base, with 9 bases between them. The CDR3 has 14 residues. The germline V gene encodes CDR1 SGHVS and CDR2 FQNEAQ. The CDR3 DNA sequence: TGTGCCAGCAGCTTCCGGGGGTTCCAAGAGACCCAGTACTTC. This gives the protein CASSFRGFQETQYF.

In its sample, this clone was seen a few times. The rearrangement joins TRBV11-1 to TRBJ1-1; D is unresolved. The CDR3 is 14 residues long. CDR1 and CDR2 from the germline V gene are SGHAT and FQDESV (reference sequence). Trimming removed 5 bases from V and 1 base from J, with 11 bases in between. The CDR3 nucleotides read TGTGCCAGCAGCGCTCAACGGGGGAACACTGAAGCTTTCTTT. Residues: CASSAQRGNTEAFF.

This chain's CDR3 is CARGTGSYEQYF. The CDR3 region has the DNA TGTGCCAGGGGGACAGGGTCCTACGAGCAGTACTTC. This chain uses TRBV27 with TRBJ2-7; 9 bases are a match to TRBD1. The germline V gene has CDR1 MNHEY and CDR2 SMNVEV (reference sequence). After removal of 9 bases from V and 1 base from J, the junction contained 1 base not matched to a gene. This CDR3 has 12 amino acids.

The chain employs TRBV2 and TRBJ1-5; D might be TRBD1 (6 bases). Germline CDR1 SNHLY, CDR2 FYNNEI. The V and J ends lost 5 bases and 2 bases respectively, with 16 bases between them. The CDR3 has 16 residues. CDR3 sequence reads: CASSLGGRSGNQPQHF. In nucleotides, the CDR3 is TGTGCCAGCAGTTTAGGGGGTCGGTCTGGCAATCAGCCCCAGCATTTT.

The chain has TRBV28 and TRBJ1-4; perhaps TRBD1 as D (5 bases). V was clipped by 5 bases and J by 4 bases, with 17 bases between them. The CDR3 totals 16 residues. Germline lookup yields CDR1 MDHEN and CDR2 SYDVKM. CDR3: CASSDPWGRFNEKLFF. CDR3 DNA: TGTGCCAGCAGTGACCCGTGGGGGAGATTTAATGAAAAACTGTTTTTT.

A single count supports this clone. The V and J genes are TRBV5-1 and TRBJ2-1, with 11 bases aligning to TRBD1. The germline CDR1 and CDR2 sequences are SGHRS and YFSETQ. With V trimmed by 3 bases and J by 8 bases, 7 bases remained unmatched. This CDR3 contains 15 residues. The CDR3 loop reads CASSSPGQGEDEQFF. CDR3 DNA: TGCGCCAGCAGCTCTCCGGGACAGGGGGAGGATGAGCAGTTCTTC.

The rearrangement uses TRBV7-3 and TRBJ1-2; D is perhaps TRBD1 (5 bases). V was clipped by 2 bases and J by 8 bases, with 15 bases between them. The CDR3 runs 14 residues. Germline-derived CDR1 and CDR2 are SGHTA and FQGTGA. The chain's CDR3 is CASSLDPGSLGYTF. The CDR3 DNA sequence: TGTGCCAGCAGCTTAGACCCAGGGTCTTTGGGCTACACCTTC.

This rearrangement joins TRBV6-5 to TRBJ2-7; a weak D match, TRBD1 (6 bases). The germline V gene encodes CDR1 MNHEY and CDR2 SVGAGI. Trimming pared 5 bases from V and 3 bases from J, leaving 14 bases between. CDR3 length: 14 residues. The chain's CDR3 is CASSEGDGDYEQYF. The CDR3, as DNA: TGTGCCAGCAGTGAGGGGGACGGAGACTACGAGCAGTACTTC.

This sequence joins TRBV5-4 and TRBJ2-7, with TRBD2 matching 9 bases. CDR1 is SGHNT, CDR2 YYREEE, per germline (reference sequence). V was pared by 3 bases and J by 2 bases, with 6 bases of the junction left unmatched. The CDR3 loop spans 15 amino acids. As DNA, the CDR3 is TGTGCCAGCAGCTCGGCGGGAGGGCAACCCTACGAGCAGTACTTC. Its protein is CASSSAGGQPYEQYF.

This clone was recorded only once. The rearrangement joins TRBV10-3 to TRBJ2-7, with 12 positions matching TRBD2. The V segment lost 4 bases and the J segment 2 bases; nucleotides outside the gene matches: 9. Germline loops: CDR1 ENHRY, CDR2 SYGVKD. CDR3 length: 17 residues. Here the CDR3 DNA reads TGTGCCATCAGTGGCCCCACTAGCGGGAGGCCCGCCTACGAGCAGTACTTC. It specifies CAISGPTSGRPAYEQYF.

This clone ranks as medium-sized (0.01 to 0.1%). V and J are TRBV2 and TRBJ1-1; no clear D. The CDR3 is made up of 16 amino acids. Germline V gene data show CDR1 as SNHLY and CDR2 as FYNNEI. V gave up 4 bases and J gave up 0 bases, with 15 bases separating them. The CDR3 DNA is TGTGCCAGCAGTGTTAGCAGCACGTTATTGAACACTGAAGCTTTCTTT. Its translation is CASSVSSTLLNTEAFF. Variable domain in full (rest from reference TRBV2 and TRBJ1-1): EPEVTQTPSHQVTQMGQEVILRCVPISNHLYFYWYRQILGQKVEFLVSFYNNEISEKSEIFDDQFSVERPDGSNFTLKIRSTKLEDSAMYFCASSVSSTLLNTEAFFGQGTRLTVV.

The gene calls are TRBV5-4 and TRBJ2-5; either TRBD1 or TRBD2 may supply D (5 bases each). Germline-derived CDR1 and CDR2 are SGHNT and YYREEE (reference sequence). The CDR3 is 16 amino acids. Trimming left V 0 bases short and J 7 bases short, with 19 bases between. CDR3 in amino acids: CASSLVGDHSLRTQYF. CDR3 bases: TGTGCCAGCAGCTTGGTGGGGGACCACTCCTTGCGGACCCAGTACTTC.

The table lists this clone with a count of one. The gene calls are TRBV5-8 and TRBJ1-1; D unresolved. CDR1 is SGHTS and CDR2 is YDEGEE in the germline V gene. This CDR3 comprises 13 residues. Trimming took off 2 bases at V and 3 bases at J, with 8 bases between the two ends. This chain's CDR3 is CASSLGFYTEAFF. DNA of the CDR3: TGTGCCAGCAGCTTAGGGTTTTACACTGAAGCTTTCTTT.

The J gene is TRBJ2-2, the V gene TRBV28; TRBD2 aligns across 9 bases. Germline V gene data show CDR1 as MDHEN and CDR2 as SYDVKM. The CDR3 has 15 amino acids. Unmatched junction bases numbered 0, after V lost 0 bases and J lost 4 bases. The CDR3 sequence is CASSLWRGGTGELFF. In nucleotides, the CDR3 is TGTGCCAGCAGTTTATGGCGGGGGGGCACCGGGGAGCTGTTTTTT.

This rearrangement joins TRBV5-1 to TRBJ1-1, with TRBD1 matching 7 bases. V lost 4 bases to trimming and J lost 1 base; unmatched junction nucleotides: 4. The CDR3 spans 14 residues. Germline-derived CDR1 and CDR2 are SGHRS and YFSETQ. CDR3 DNA sequence: TGCGCCAGCAGCCCGCGGACAGGGAACACTGAAGCTTTCTTT. This gives the protein CASSPRTGNTEAFF.

The gene calls are TRBV7-3 and TRBJ2-2; 9 nucleotides line up with TRBD1. Germline CDR1 and CDR2: SGHTA and FQGTGA. J lost 7 bases, V lost 3 bases, and 9 bases had no gene match. The CDR3 has 16 amino acids. DNA of the CDR3: TGTGCCAGCAGCTTCCGGGACAGGGAATTCGGCGGGGAGCTGTTTTTT. The encoded protein is CASSFRDREFGGELFF.